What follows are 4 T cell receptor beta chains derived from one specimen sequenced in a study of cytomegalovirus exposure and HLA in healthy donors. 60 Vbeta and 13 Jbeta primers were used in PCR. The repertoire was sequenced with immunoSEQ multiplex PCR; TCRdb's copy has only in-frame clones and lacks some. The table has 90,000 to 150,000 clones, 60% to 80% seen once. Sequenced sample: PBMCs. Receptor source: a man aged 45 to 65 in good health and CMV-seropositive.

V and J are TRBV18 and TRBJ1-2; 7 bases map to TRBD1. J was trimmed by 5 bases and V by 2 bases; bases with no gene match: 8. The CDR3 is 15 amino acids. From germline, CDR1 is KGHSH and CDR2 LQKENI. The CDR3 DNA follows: TGTGCCAGCTCACCAGTGCAGGGGGAACCGTATGGCTACACCTTC. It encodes CASSPVQGEPYGYTF.

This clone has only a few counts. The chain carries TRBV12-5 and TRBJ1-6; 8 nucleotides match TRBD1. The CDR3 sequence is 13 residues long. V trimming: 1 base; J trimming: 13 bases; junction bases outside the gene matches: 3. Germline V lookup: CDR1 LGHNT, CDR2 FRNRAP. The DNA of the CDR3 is TGTGCTAGTGGTTTGGGACAGGGGTTCCCCCTCCACTTT. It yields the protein CASGLGQGFPLHF.

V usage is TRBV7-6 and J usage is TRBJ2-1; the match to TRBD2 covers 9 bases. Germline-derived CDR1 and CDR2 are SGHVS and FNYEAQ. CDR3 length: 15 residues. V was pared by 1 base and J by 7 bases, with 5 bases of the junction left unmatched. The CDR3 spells CASSLVPLAGNEQFF. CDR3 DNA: TGTGCCAGCAGCTTAGTTCCACTAGCGGGTAATGAGCAGTTCTTC.

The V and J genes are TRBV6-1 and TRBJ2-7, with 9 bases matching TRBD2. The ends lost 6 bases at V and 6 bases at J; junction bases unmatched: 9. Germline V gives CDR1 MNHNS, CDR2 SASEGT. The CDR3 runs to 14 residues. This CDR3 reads CASSPSGDFREQYF. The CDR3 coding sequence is TGTGCCAGCAGCCCTAGCGGGGATTTCCGCGAGCAGTACTTC.